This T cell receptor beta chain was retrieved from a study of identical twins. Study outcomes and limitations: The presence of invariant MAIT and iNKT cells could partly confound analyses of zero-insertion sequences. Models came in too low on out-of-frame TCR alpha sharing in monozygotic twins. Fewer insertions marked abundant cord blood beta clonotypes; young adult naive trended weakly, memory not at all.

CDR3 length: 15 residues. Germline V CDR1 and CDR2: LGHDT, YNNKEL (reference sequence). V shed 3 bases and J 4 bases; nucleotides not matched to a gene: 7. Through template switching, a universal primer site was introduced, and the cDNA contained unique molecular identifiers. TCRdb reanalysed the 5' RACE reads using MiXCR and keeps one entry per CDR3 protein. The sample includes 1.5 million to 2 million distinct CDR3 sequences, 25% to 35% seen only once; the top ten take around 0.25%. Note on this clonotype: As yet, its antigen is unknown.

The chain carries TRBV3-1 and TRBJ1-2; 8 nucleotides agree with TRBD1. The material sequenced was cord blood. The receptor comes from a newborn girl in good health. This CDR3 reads CASSHAPQGVYGYTF. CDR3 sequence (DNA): TGTGCCAGCAGCCATGCCCCACAGGGGGTCTATGGCTACACCTTC.